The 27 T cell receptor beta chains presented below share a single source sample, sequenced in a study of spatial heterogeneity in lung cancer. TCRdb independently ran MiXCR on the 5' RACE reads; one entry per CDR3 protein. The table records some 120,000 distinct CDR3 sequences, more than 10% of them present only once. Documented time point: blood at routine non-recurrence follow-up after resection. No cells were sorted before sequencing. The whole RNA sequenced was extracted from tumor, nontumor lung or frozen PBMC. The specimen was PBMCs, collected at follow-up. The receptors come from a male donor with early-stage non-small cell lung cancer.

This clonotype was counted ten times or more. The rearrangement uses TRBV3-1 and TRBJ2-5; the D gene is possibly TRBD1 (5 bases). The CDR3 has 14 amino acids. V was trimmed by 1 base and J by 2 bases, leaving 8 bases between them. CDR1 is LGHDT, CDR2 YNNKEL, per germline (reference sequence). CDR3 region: CASSQGQKQETQYF. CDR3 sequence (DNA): TGTGCCAGCAGCCAAGGACAGAAACAAGAGACCCAGTACTTC.

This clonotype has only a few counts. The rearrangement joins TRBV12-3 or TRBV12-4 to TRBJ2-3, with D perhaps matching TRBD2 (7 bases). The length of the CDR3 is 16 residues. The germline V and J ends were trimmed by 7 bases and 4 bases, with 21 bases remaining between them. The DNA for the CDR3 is TGTGCCAGCACCCTTATGAGGGGGGGACTATCAGATACGCAGTATTTT. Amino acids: CASTLMRGGLSDTQYF.

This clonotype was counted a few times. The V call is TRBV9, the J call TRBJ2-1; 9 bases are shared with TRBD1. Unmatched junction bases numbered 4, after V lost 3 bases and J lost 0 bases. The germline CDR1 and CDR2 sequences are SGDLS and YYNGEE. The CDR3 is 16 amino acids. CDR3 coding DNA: TGTGCCAGCAGCGCGCAGGACAGGGGCTCCTACAATGAGCAGTTCTTC. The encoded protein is CASSAQDRGSYNEQFF.

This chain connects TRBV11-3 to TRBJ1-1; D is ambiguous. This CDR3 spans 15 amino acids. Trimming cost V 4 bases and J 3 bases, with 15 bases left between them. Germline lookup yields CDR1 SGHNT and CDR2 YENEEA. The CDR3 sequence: CASSSTAYQDTEAFF. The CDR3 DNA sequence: TGTGCCAGCAGCTCCACAGCTTACCAGGACACTGAAGCTTTCTTT.

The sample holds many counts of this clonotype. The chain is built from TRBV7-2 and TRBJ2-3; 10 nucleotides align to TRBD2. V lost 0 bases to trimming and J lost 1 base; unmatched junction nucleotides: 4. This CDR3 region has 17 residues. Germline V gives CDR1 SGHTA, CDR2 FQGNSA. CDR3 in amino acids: CASSLAFLAGGTDTQYF. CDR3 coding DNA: TGTGCCAGCAGCTTAGCGTTTCTAGCGGGGGGCACAGATACGCAGTATTTT.

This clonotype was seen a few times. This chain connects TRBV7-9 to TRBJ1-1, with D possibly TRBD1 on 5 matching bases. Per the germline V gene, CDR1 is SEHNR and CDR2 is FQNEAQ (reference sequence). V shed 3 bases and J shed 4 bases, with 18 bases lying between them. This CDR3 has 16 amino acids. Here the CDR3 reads CASSLSGRAGATEAFF. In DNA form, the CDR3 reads TGTGCCAGCAGCTTGTCCGGACGGGCCGGGGCCACTGAAGCTTTCTTT.

DNA for the CDR3: TGTGCCAGCAGCTTCGGACTAGCGGGGGGGCTGGTAGATACGCAGTATTTT. It specifies CASSFGLAGGLVDTQYF. The V gene is TRBV7-2, the J gene TRBJ2-3; 15 bases line up with TRBD2. Per the germline V gene, CDR1 is SGHTA and CDR2 is FQGNSA. CDR3 length: 17 residues. The V gene end was trimmed by 3 bases and the J gene end by 5 bases; junction bases not matched to a gene: 6.

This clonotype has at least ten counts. The chain's CDR3 is CASSQRQFGWNTGELFF. CDR3 DNA sequence: TGTGCCAGCTCACAGAGACAGTTTGGATGGAACACCGGGGAGCTGTTTTTT. The chain employs TRBV18 and TRBJ2-2; weak D call: TRBD1 (5 bases). Germline CDR1 is KGHSH and CDR2 is LQKENI. V was cut by 4 bases and J by 1 base, with 16 bases left in between. The CDR3 is 17 amino acids. Complete variable domain (other parts from reference TRBV18 and TRBJ2-2): NAGVMQNPRHLVRRRGQEARLRCSPMKGHSHVYWYRQLPEEGLKFMVYLQKENIIDESGMPKERFSAEFPKEGPSILRIQQVVRGDSAAYFCASSQRQFGWNTGELFFGEGSRLTVL.

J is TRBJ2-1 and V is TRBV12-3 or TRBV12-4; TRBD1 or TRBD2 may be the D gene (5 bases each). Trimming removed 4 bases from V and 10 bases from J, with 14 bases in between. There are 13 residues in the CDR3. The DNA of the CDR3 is TGTGCCAGCAGTTCCGGCCCCGGGACCGAGCAGTTCTTC. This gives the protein CASSSGPGTEQFF.

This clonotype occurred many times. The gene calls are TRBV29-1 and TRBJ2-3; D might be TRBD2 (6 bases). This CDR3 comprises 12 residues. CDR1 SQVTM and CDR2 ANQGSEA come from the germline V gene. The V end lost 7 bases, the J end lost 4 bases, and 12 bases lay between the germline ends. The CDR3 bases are TGCAGCGCCGGGACTGAATCAGATACGCAGTATTTT. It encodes CSAGTESDTQYF.

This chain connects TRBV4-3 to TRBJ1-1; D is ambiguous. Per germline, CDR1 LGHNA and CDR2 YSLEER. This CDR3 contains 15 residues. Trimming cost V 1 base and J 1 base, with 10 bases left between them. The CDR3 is CASSQALAGNTEAFF. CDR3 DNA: TGCGCCAGCAGCCAAGCTCTCGCAGGGAACACTGAAGCTTTCTTT.

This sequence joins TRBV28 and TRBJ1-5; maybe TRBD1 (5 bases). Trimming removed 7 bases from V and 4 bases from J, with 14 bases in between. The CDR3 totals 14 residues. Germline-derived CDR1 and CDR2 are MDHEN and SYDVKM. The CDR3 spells CASKDTLANQPQHF. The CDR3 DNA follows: TGTGCCAGCAAGGACACCCTAGCGAATCAGCCCCAGCATTTT.

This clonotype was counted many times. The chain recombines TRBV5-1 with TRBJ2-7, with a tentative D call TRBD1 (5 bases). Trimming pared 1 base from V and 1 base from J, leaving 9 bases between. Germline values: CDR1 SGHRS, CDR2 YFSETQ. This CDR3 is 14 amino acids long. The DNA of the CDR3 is TGCGCCAGCAGCTTGCTGGGGCAGTCCTACGAGCAGTACTTC. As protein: CASSLLGQSYEQYF.

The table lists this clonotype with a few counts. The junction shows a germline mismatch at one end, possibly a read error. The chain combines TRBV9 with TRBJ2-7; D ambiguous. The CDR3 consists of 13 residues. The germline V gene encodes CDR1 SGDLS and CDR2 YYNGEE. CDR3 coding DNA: TGTGCCAGCAGCGCCTCCCTCTCCGACGAGCAGTACTTC. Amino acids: CASSASLSDEQYF.

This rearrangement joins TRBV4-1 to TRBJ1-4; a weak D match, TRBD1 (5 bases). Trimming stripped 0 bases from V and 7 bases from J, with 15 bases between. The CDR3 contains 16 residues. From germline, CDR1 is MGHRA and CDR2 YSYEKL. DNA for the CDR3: TGCGCCAGCAGCCAAGATTCGGGGCAGAACGGTGAAAAACTGTTTTTT. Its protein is CASSQDSGQNGEKLFF.

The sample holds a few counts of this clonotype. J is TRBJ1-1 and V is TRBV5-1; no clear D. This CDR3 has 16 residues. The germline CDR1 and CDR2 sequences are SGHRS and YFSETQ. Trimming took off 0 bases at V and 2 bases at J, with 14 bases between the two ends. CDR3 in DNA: TGCGCCAGCAGCTTGGGGGAGATAACGGTAAACACTGAAGCTTTCTTT. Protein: CASSLGEITVNTEAFF.

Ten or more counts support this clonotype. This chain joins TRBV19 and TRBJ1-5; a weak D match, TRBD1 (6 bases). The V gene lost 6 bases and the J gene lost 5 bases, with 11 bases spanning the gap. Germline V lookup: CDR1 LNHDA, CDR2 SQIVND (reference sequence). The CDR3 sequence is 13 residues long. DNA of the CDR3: TGTGCCAGTAGGGAGCAGGGGTATCAGCCCCAGCATTTT. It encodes CASREQGYQPQHF.

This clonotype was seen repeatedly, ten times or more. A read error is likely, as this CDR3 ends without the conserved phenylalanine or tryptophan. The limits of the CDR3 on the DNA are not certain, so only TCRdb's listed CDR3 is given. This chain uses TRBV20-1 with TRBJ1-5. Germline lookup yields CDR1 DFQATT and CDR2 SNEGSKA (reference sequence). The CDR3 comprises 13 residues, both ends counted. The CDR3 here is CSATRWNSNQPQH.

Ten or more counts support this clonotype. CDR3 sequence: CASSLGSGSQPQHF. DNA of the CDR3: TGTGCCAGCAGCTTAGGATCGGGGTCTCAGCCCCAGCATTTT. V usage is TRBV7-2 and J usage is TRBJ1-5, with unresolved D. The CDR3 length is 14 residues. Germline loops: CDR1 SGHTA, CDR2 FQGNSA. V gave up 1 base and J gave up 6 bases, with 10 bases separating them.

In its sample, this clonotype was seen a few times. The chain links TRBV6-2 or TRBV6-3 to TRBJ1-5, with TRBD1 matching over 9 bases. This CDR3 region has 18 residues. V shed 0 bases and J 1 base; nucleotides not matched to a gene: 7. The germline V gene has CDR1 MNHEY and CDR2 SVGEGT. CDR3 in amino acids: CASSYSPGQGQSNQPQHF. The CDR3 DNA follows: TGTGCCAGCAGTTACTCGCCGGGACAGGGTCAGAGCAATCAGCCCCAGCATTTT.

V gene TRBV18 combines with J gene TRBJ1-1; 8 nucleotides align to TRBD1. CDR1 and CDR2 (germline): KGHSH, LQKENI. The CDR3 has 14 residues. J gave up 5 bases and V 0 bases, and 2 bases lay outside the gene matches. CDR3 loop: CASSPPTGGTEAFF. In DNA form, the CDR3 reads TGTGCCAGCTCACCACCCACAGGGGGGACTGAAGCTTTCTTT.

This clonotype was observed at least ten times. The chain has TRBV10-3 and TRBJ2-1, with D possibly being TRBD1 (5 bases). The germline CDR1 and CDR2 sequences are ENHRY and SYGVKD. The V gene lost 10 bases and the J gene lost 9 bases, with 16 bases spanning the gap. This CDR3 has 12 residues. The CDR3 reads CATTRQGGEQFF. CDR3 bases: TGTGCCACCACCCGGCAGGGTGGTGAGCAGTTCTTC.

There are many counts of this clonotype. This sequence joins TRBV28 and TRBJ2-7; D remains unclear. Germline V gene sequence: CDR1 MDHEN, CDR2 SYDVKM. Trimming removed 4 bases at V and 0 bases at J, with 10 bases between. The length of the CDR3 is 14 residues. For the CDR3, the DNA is TGTGCCAGCAGTTACTTTCCACTCTCCTACGAGCAGTACTTC. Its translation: CASSYFPLSYEQYF.

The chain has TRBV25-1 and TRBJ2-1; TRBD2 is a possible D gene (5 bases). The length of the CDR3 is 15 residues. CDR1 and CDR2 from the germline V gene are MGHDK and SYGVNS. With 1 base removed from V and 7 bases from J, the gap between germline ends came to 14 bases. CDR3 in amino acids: CASSEFSAERNEQFF. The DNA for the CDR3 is TGTGCCAGCAGTGAATTTAGCGCAGAGAGGAATGAGCAGTTCTTC. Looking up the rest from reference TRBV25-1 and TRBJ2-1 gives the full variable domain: EADIYQTPRYLVIGTGKKITLECSQTMGHDKMYWYQQDPGMELHLIHYSYGVNSTEKGDLSSESTVSRIRTEHFPLTLESARPSHTSQYLCASSEFSAERNEQFFGPGTRLTVL.

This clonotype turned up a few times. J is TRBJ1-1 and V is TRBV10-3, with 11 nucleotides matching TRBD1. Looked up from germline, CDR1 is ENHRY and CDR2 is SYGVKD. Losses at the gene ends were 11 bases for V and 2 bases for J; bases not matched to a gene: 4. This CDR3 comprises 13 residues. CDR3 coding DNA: TGTGCCGCTGGACAGGGGGCAAACACTGAAGCTTTCTTT. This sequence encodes CAAGQGANTEAFF.

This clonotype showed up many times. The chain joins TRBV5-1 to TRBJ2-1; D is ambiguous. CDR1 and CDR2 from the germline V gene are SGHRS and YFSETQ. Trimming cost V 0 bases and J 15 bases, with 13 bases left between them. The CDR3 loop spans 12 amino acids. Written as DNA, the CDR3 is TGCGCCAGCAGCTTGGCTGGGGATGCTCCGTTCTTC. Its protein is CASSLAGDAPFF. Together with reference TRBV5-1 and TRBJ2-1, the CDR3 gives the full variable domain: KAGVTQTPRYLIKTRGQQVTLSCSPISGHRSVSWYQQTPGQGLQFLFEYFSETQRNKGNFPGRFSGRQFSNSRSEMNVSTLELGDSALYLCASSLAGDAPFFGPGTRLTVL.

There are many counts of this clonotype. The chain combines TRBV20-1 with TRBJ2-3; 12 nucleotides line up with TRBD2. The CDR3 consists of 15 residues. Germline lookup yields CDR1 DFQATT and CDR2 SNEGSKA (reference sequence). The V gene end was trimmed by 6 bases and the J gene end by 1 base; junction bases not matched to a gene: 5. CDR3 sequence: CSASLAGGGTDTQYF. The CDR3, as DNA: TGCAGTGCGTCACTAGCGGGGGGAGGCACAGATACGCAGTATTTT.